A single sample gave rise to the 24 T cell receptor beta chains below, sequenced in a study of blood T cell repertoires in COVID-19 (dated by TCRdb to 2020 to 2022). The receptor library was made with the immunoSEQ multiplex PCR assay. This is the immuneACCESS table as TCRdb keeps it, with only in-frame sequences that have V and J called. A part of the clones is gone; compared with another copy, unresolved V genes explain less than half, and the rest is unexplained. This sample lists under 300,000 clones; about 90% were detected once. The ten top clones hold around 1.3% of the sample. Specimen: PBMCs or T cells enriched from blood (not recorded which). Source of these receptors: a human donor in a cohort exposed to, infected with or recovered from COVID-19 (not recorded which). The donor label of this sample is uncertain.

The rearrangement joins TRBV5-1 to TRBJ2-3, with 10 bases matching TRBD2. This CDR3 region has 15 residues. Unmatched junction bases numbered 5, after V lost 4 bases and J lost 3 bases. Germline values: CDR1 SGHRS, CDR2 YFSETQ. CDR3 nucleotides: TGCGCCAGCAGCCCGGGGGGACTAGCGACAGATACGCAGTATTTT. Amino acids: CASSPGGLATDTQYF.

The chain employs TRBV19 and TRBJ1-2, with D possibly being TRBD1 (5 bases). Between the trimmed V and J ends, which lost 2 bases and 1 base, there was a span of 11 bases. The CDR3 runs 15 residues. Germline lookup yields CDR1 LNHDA and CDR2 SQIVND (reference sequence). The chain's CDR3 is CASSIIVQGNYGYTF. Written as DNA, the CDR3 is TGTGCCAGTAGTATAATCGTTCAGGGTAACTATGGCTACACCTTC.

This clone has only one observation. The chain's CDR3 is CATSRDLKGAGNTIYF. CDR3 coding DNA: TGTGCCACCAGCAGAGATCTGAAAGGGGCCGGAAACACCATATATTTT. V usage is TRBV15 and J usage is TRBJ1-3, with D perhaps TRBD1 (5 bases). The V and J ends lost 0 bases and 4 bases respectively, with 13 bases between them. The germline V gene has CDR1 LNHNV and CDR2 YYDKDF (reference sequence). The CDR3 has 16 amino acids.

The chain recombines TRBV20-1 with TRBJ2-7, with 10 bases fitting TRBD2. The V segment lost 3 bases and the J segment 0 bases; nucleotides outside the gene matches: 2. The CDR3 loop spans 14 amino acids. Germline CDR1 is DFQATT and CDR2 is SNEGSKA (reference sequence). This CDR3 is CSASSGGTSYEQYF. CDR3 nucleotides: TGCAGTGCTAGTAGCGGGGGGACCTCCTACGAGCAGTACTTC.

This chain joins TRBV11-1 and TRBJ2-1; possibly TRBD1 for D (5 bases). Germline assignment: CDR1 SGHAT and CDR2 FQDESV (reference sequence). Trimming removed 1 base at V and 9 bases at J, with 10 bases between. The CDR3 sequence is 13 residues long. CDR3 sequence reads: CASSLVRQGEQFF. In DNA form, the CDR3 reads TGTGCCAGCAGCTTAGTTCGGCAGGGTGAGCAGTTCTTC. Combining the CDR3 with reference TRBV11-1 and TRBJ2-1 gives the whole variable domain EAEVAQSPRYKITEKSQAVAFWCDPISGHATLYWYRQILGQGPELLVQFQDESVVDDSQLPKDRFSAERLKGVDSTLKIQPAELGDSAMYLCASSLVRQGEQFFGPGTRLTVL.

The chain is built from TRBV20-1 and TRBJ2-5, with a possible D match to TRBD2 (5 bases). CDR3 length equals 12 residues. Germline V gene sequence: CDR1 DFQATT, CDR2 SNEGSKA (reference sequence). V lost 3 bases to trimming and J lost 5 bases, with 10 bases between them. The CDR3 reads CSASRSGETQYF. The CDR3 DNA is TGCAGTGCTAGTAGGTCGGGGGAGACCCAGTACTTC.

The V and J genes are TRBV27 and TRBJ2-3; D gene uncertain. Trimming stripped 8 bases from V and 1 base from J, with 10 bases between. CDR1 and CDR2 (germline): MNHEY, SMNVEV (reference sequence). The CDR3 contains 13 residues. In DNA form, the CDR3 reads TGTGCCAGCCTTCATACTGGCACAGATACGCAGTATTTT. Translated, it gives CASLHTGTDTQYF.

The chain employs TRBV18 and TRBJ2-7, with 7 positions matching TRBD1. J was trimmed by 2 bases and V by 6 bases; bases with no gene match: 4. The germline V gene has CDR1 KGHSH and CDR2 LQKENI. The CDR3 contains 13 residues. CDR3 amino acids: CASSRQGPYEQYF. CDR3 bases: TGTGCCAGCTCTCGACAGGGCCCCTACGAGCAGTACTTC.

In its sample, this clone was seen once. The chain combines TRBV19 with TRBJ1-1, with 7 bases lining up with TRBD1. This CDR3 has 14 amino acids. Germline-derived CDR1 and CDR2 are LNHDA and SQIVND (reference sequence). V shed 5 bases and J 3 bases; nucleotides not matched to a gene: 6. Written as DNA, the CDR3 is TGTGCCAGTAGTGGGCGGGACAGTGACACTGAAGCTTTCTTT. This encodes CASSGRDSDTEAFF. The full variable domain, rest sourced from reference TRBV19 and TRBJ1-1, is DGGITQSPKYLFRKEGQNVTLSCEQNLNHDAMYWYRQDPGQGLRLIYYSQIVNDFQKGDIAEGYSVSREKKESFPLTVTSAQKNPTAFYLCASSGRDSDTEAFFGQGTRLTVV.

This rearrangement joins TRBV7-2 to TRBJ2-5; 9 bases agree with TRBD2. V was pared by 4 bases and J by 5 bases, with 2 bases of the junction left unmatched. The CDR3 runs to 13 residues. Germline CDR1 SGHTA, CDR2 FQGNSA. For the CDR3, the DNA is TGTGCCAGCAGCTCGCGGGAGGGCGAGACCCAGTACTTC. This encodes CASSSREGETQYF. The variable domain in full, completed from reference TRBV7-2 and TRBJ2-5, reads GAGVSQSPSNKVTEKGKDVELRCDPISGHTALYWYRQSLGQGLEFLIYFQGNSAPDKSGLPSDRFSAERTGGSVSTLTIQRTQQEDSAVYLCASSSREGETQYFGPGTRLLVL.

V and J are TRBV2 and TRBJ1-2, with D unclear. Trimming stripped 6 bases from V and 3 bases from J, with 8 bases between. This CDR3 has 12 residues. Germline loops: CDR1 SNHLY, CDR2 FYNNEI. The CDR3: CASRQTDYGYTF. In DNA, the CDR3 is TGTGCCAGCAGGCAGACTGACTATGGCTACACCTTC.

This clone was counted only a few times. The gene calls are TRBV19 and TRBJ1-1; 11 bases map to TRBD1. V dropped 6 bases and J dropped 4; count of bases not matched to a gene: 4. CDR1 is LNHDA and CDR2 is SQIVND in the germline V gene (reference sequence). The CDR3 consists of 14 residues. DNA of the CDR3: TGTGCCAGTAGGGACAGGGGGCGTTTCACTGAAGCTTTCTTT. Translation gives CASRDRGRFTEAFF.

CDR3 in amino acids: CASSQLGQGQETQYF. Here the CDR3 DNA reads TGTGCCAGCAGCCAACTGGGACAGGGTCAAGAGACCCAGTACTTC. The chain joins TRBV14 to TRBJ2-5; the match to TRBD1 covers 9 bases. The CDR3 consists of 15 residues. V was pared by 2 bases and J by 2 bases, with 3 bases of the junction left unmatched. CDR1 SGHDN and CDR2 FVKESK come from the germline V gene.

The chain carries TRBV6-5 and TRBJ1-1, with no clear D. V lost 8 bases to trimming and J lost 8 bases, with 12 bases between them. CDR1 and CDR2 from the germline V gene are MNHEY and SVGAGI. The CDR3 loop spans 11 amino acids. CDR3 in DNA: TGTGCCAGCCTCCTAGCCCCCGAAGCTTTCTTT. Residues: CASLLAPEAFF.

The J gene is TRBJ2-3, the V gene TRBV5-1, with 12 bases fitting TRBD1. This CDR3 spans 15 amino acids. Per the germline V gene, CDR1 is SGHRS and CDR2 is YFSETQ. V gave up 4 bases and J gave up 5 bases; unmatched junction bases: 5. CDR3 nucleotide sequence: TGCGCCAGCAGCGTAGGGACAGGGGGCGGAGATACGCAGTATTTT. Its translation: CASSVGTGGGDTQYF.

In nucleotides, the CDR3 is TGTGCCAGCTCACCAGAGACCCCGGGATCCTATAATTCACCCCTCCACTTT. The encoded protein is CASSPETPGSYNSPLHF. The gene calls are TRBV18 and TRBJ1-6; unclear D gene. The germline CDR1 and CDR2 sequences are KGHSH and LQKENI. The CDR3 has 17 residues. V shed 2 bases and J shed 1 base, with 12 bases lying between them.

The V call is TRBV7-3, the J call TRBJ2-1; D remains ambiguous. CDR3 length: 16 residues. The germline V and J ends were trimmed by 2 bases and 6 bases, with 17 bases remaining between them. Germline-derived CDR1 and CDR2 are SGHTA and FQGTGA. The CDR3 DNA sequence: TGTGCCAGCAGCTTAGATCCGCGCCGTCTTGGCAATGAGCAGTTCTTC. Its translation: CASSLDPRRLGNEQFF.

V gene TRBV4-2 combines with J gene TRBJ2-1; 8 bases map to TRBD2. The CDR3 runs to 13 residues. V was clipped by 5 bases and J by 15 bases; unmatched bases: 12. Germline CDR1 is LGHNA and CDR2 is YNFKEQ. The DNA for the CDR3 is TGTGCCAGCAGCTTTCTCAGACTAGCGTCTCTGTTCTTC. The encoded protein is CASSFLRLASLFF.

V is TRBV15 and J is TRBJ1-1; 10 nucleotides line up with TRBD1. The CDR3 is made up of 17 amino acids. Germline lookup yields CDR1 LNHNV and CDR2 YYDKDF (reference sequence). Unmatched junction bases numbered 7, after V lost 1 base and J lost 2 bases. The CDR3 sequence is CATSRVWTGGFNTEAFF. The CDR3 region has the DNA TGTGCCACCAGCAGAGTTTGGACAGGGGGATTTAACACTGAAGCTTTCTTT.

The CDR3 spells CASSLESNYGYTF. The DNA of the CDR3 is TGTGCCAGCAGCTTAGAATCGAACTATGGCTACACCTTC. The gene calls are TRBV11-2 and TRBJ1-2; D remains unclear. Per the germline V gene, CDR1 is SGHAT and CDR2 is FQNNGV. The CDR3 spans 13 residues. Trimming removed 0 bases from V and 2 bases from J, with 4 bases in between.

V and J are TRBV7-7 and TRBJ1-3; weak D call: TRBD1 (6 bases). CDR1 and CDR2 (germline): SSHAT, FNYEAQ (reference sequence). Trimming stripped 1 base from V and 2 bases from J, with 18 bases between. The CDR3 has 18 amino acids. CDR3 in amino acids: CASSLGPVGGGTGNTIYF. In DNA, the CDR3 is TGTGCCAGCAGCTTAGGCCCAGTCGGCGGGGGCACTGGAAACACCATATATTTT.

V gene TRBV6-5 combines with J gene TRBJ1-2, with 7 bases identical to TRBD1. J was trimmed by 1 base and V by 9 bases; bases with no gene match: 5. This CDR3 is 13 amino acids long. From germline, CDR1 is MNHEY and CDR2 SVGAGI. In DNA form, the CDR3 reads TGTGCCAGTACGACAGGGATTAACTATGGCTACACCTTC. Translation gives CASTTGINYGYTF.

J is TRBJ1-2 and V is TRBV25-1, with D perhaps TRBD1 (5 bases). The germline gives CDR1 MGHDK, CDR2 SYGVNS. The CDR3 totals 11 residues. V dropped 8 bases and J dropped 7 bases, with 11 bases sitting between them. In nucleotides, the CDR3 is TGTGCCAGCTGGACGGGGGGTGGCTACACCTTC. It translates to CASWTGGGYTF.

The chain is built from TRBV6-2 or TRBV6-3 and TRBJ1-5, with a possible D match to TRBD1 (5 bases). Trimming stripped 7 bases from V and 7 bases from J, with 14 bases between. This CDR3 comprises 13 residues. Germline V gene lookup returns CDR1 MNHEY and CDR2 SVGEGT. The CDR3 DNA is TGTGCCAGCACCCCCAGGGATCGGCAGCCCCAGCATTTT. Protein product: CASTPRDRQPQHF.